A selection of T cell receptor beta chains follows, all from one sample in a study of control samples from healthy donors and cancer patients. Assay used: immunoSEQ multiplex PCR; TCRdb lists only in-frame clones, some missing. Of tens of thousands of clones detected, about 82% appear once; the ten largest clones hold roughly 18%. Specimen: blood. These receptors all stem from a man under 40 in good health. CDR3s include the opening cysteine and the closing phenylalanine or tryptophan. Each record gives: V gene, clone size, D gene, J gene, CDR3 protein, CDR3 DNA. The D gene is left open where the match is weak. Clone size is stated in some rows and not others, as once, few, many or a class when expanded.

TRBV5-1	-	-	TRBJ1-1	CASSLGQESEAFF	TGCGCCAGCAGCTTGGGACAGGAATCTGAAGCTTTCTTT
TRBV7-8	-	TRBD1	TRBJ1-5	CASSLGSGGLGNQPQHF	TGTGCCAGCAGCTTGGGGTCAGGGGGATTGGGCAATCAGCCCCAGCATTTT
TRBV2	-	TRBD1	TRBJ1-2	CASSGDRGDYGYTF	TGTGCCAGCAGTGGGGACAGGGGTGACTATGGCTACACCTTC
TRBV24-1	-	-	TRBJ2-5	CATSKRGPQETQYF	TGTGCCACCAGCAAAAGGGGTCCGCAAGAGACCCAGTACTTC
TRBV18	-	TRBD2	TRBJ2-1	CASSPVRGGSYNEQFF	TGTGCCAGCTCACCGGTGCGCGGGGGGTCGTACAATGAGCAGTTCTTC
TRBV10-3	-	TRBD2	TRBJ2-3	CAISTSGGAYTQYF	TGTGCCATCAGTACTAGCGGGGGGGCGTATACGCAGTATTTT
TRBV3-1/TRBV3-2	-	-	TRBJ2-1	CASSQDRVGPSYNEQFF	TGTGCCAGCAGCCAAGATAGGGTAGGGCCATCCTACAATGAGCAGTTCTTC
TRBV5-1	-	TRBD2	TRBJ2-7	CASSGRAAAYEQYF	TGCGCCAGCAGCGGGAGGGCAGCCGCCTACGAGCAGTACTTC
TRBV7-9	-	-	TRBJ1-4	CASSLNRSPTNEKLFF	TGTGCCAGCAGCTTAAACAGGTCACCAACTAATGAAAAACTGTTTTTT
TRBV25-1	few	-	TRBJ2-1	CASSVYYNEQFF	TGTGCCAGCAGTGTGTACTACAATGAGCAGTTCTTC
TRBV6-1	few	-	TRBJ1-5	CASSEGQVHSNQPQHF	TGTGCCAGCAGTGAAGGCCAGGTCCATAGCAATCAGCCCCAGCATTTT
TRBV2	-	-	TRBJ2-2	CASGPTNTGELFF	TGTGCCAGCGGGCCCACGAACACCGGGGAGCTGTTTTTT
TRBV4-1	-	-	TRBJ1-6	CASSPLGRADSPLHF	TGCGCCAGCAGCCCCTTAGGACGCGCGGATTCACCCCTCCACTTT
TRBV6-1	-	-	TRBJ1-2	CASSEFFRGNGYTF	TGTGCCAGCAGTGAATTTTTCAGGGGCAATGGCTACACCTTC
TRBV19	-	-	TRBJ2-1	CASSLEARSYNEQFF	TGTGCCAGTAGTTTAGAAGCCCGCTCCTACAATGAGCAGTTCTTC
TRBV5-6	-	-	TRBJ2-7	CASSFDNLLREQYF	TGTGCCAGCAGCTTTGACAACCTCCTACGGGAGCAGTACTTC
TRBV10-1	-	-	TRBJ1-2	CASSENVLSGYTF	TGCGCCAGCAGTGAAAATGTCCTTTCTGGCTACACCTTC
TRBV2	-	-	TRBJ1-5	CASRAGNQPQHF	TGTGCCAGCAGGGCAGGTAATCAGCCCCAGCATTTT
TRBV4-1	-	-	TRBJ2-7	CASSPKDRNSYEQYF	TGCGCCAGCAGCCCGAAGGACAGAAACTCCTACGAGCAGTACTTC
TRBV12-3/TRBV12-4	-	-	TRBJ2-7	CASSFQDYEQYF	TGTGCCAGCAGTTTCCAAGACTACGAGCAGTACTTC
TRBV19	-	-	TRBJ1-2	CASSIVSGASYGYTF	TGTGCCAGTAGTATAGTCAGTGGGGCGAGCTATGGCTACACCTTC
TRBV4-1	few	TRBD1	TRBJ2-1	CASSQPDRVGNEQFF	TGCGCCAGCAGCCAACCCGACAGGGTGGGCAATGAGCAGTTCTTC
TRBV6-6	-	TRBD2	TRBJ2-4	CASSRSGGLAKNIQYF	TGTGCCAGCAGCCGTAGCGGGGGACTAGCCAAAAACATTCAGTACTTC
TRBV5-8	-	TRBD1	TRBJ2-5	CASSLNRGETQYF	TGTGCCAGCAGCTTGAACAGGGGGGAGACCCAGTACTTC
TRBV3-1/TRBV3-2	-	-	TRBJ2-5	CASSSGPLRSKTQYF	TGTGCCAGCAGCTCCGGTCCCCTTAGGTCGAAGACCCAGTACTTC
TRBV7-8	-	TRBD2	TRBJ2-5	CASLNSGLAEETQYF	TGTGCCAGCTTAAATTCGGGACTAGCGGAAGAGACCCAGTACTTC
TRBV6-1	-	-	TRBJ1-3	CASSEAGNTIYF	TGTGCCAGCAGTGAAGCTGGAAACACCATATATTTT
TRBV3-1/TRBV3-2	-	-	TRBJ1-4	CASSRGENEKLFF	TGTGCCAGCAGCCGCGGGGAGAATGAAAAACTGTTTTTT
TRBV9	-	-	TRBJ2-7	CASSVGIGSDEQYF	TGTGCCAGCAGCGTAGGAATAGGCTCGGACGAGCAGTACTTC
TRBV7-2	-	-	TRBJ1-2	CASSPSVGEGYTF	TGTGCCAGCAGCCCGAGTGTCGGGGAAGGCTACACCTTC
TRBV30	few	TRBD1	TRBJ1-6	CAWSVSMGQRRSPLHF	TGTGCCTGGAGTGTAAGTATGGGACAGAGAAGATCACCCCTCCACTTT
TRBV29-1	-	TRBD1	TRBJ1-2	CSVAPGRGEQGAGYGYTF	TGCAGCGTTGCCCCGGGCCGCGGCGAGCAGGGGGCCGGCTATGGCTACACCTTC
TRBV7-8	-	TRBD2	TRBJ2-1	CASSKGLAASYNEQFF	TGTGCCAGCAGCAAGGGACTAGCGGCCTCCTACAATGAGCAGTTCTTC
TRBV15	-	-	TRBJ1-1	CATSRVIPGTEAFF	TGTGCCACCAGCAGAGTGATCCCGGGCACTGAAGCTTTCTTT
TRBV10-3	-	-	TRBJ1-1	CAISDPVRNTEAFF	TGTGCCATCAGTGATCCCGTGAGAAACACTGAAGCTTTCTTT
TRBV18	once	TRBD1	TRBJ2-2	CASSPSGQGYTGELFF	TGTGCCAGCTCACCTTCGGGACAGGGGTACACCGGGGAGCTGTTTTTT
TRBV21-1	-	-	TRBJ2-1	CASSPLRGAEQFF	TGTGCCAGCAGCCCACTTAGGGGGGCTGAGCAGTTCTTC
TRBV6-1	-	-	TRBJ2-7	CASSEELITIYEQYF	TGTGCCAGCAGTGAAGAGCTTATCACCATCTACGAGCAGTACTTC
TRBV6-5	-	-	TRBJ2-5	CASSYSADQETQYF	TGTGCCAGCAGTTACTCGGCAGATCAAGAGACCCAGTACTTC
TRBV6-4	-	TRBD2	TRBJ2-3	CASSDSASGGADTQYF	TGTGCCAGCAGTGACTCGGCTAGCGGGGGGGCAGATACGCAGTATTTT
TRBV29-1	-	TRBD1	TRBJ1-4	CSARTGEKLFF	TGCAGCGCCCGGACAGGGGAGAAACTGTTTTTT
TRBV3-1/TRBV3-2	-	-	TRBJ2-7	CASSQERTGTPEQYF	TGTGCCAGCAGCCAAGAGCGAACAGGTACCCCCGAGCAGTACTTC
TRBV5-5	-	TRBD1	TRBJ2-7	CASSRLRRQGAYEQYF	TGTGCCAGCAGCCGGCTGAGGAGGCAGGGGGCATACGAGCAGTACTTC
TRBV6-2/TRBV6-3	-	TRBD1	TRBJ2-6	CASSYAGQGRAGANVLTF	TGTGCCAGCAGTTACGCGGGACAGGGGAGAGCTGGGGCCAACGTCCTGACTTTC
TRBV5-5	-	-	TRBJ1-1	CASSLASGTEAFF	TGTGCCAGCAGCTTGGCGTCAGGGACTGAAGCTTTCTTT
TRBV27	-	-	TRBJ1-6	CASNEGPNSPLHF	TGTGCCAGCAACGAGGGGCCTAATTCACCCCTCCACTTT
TRBV6-6	-	TRBD1	TRBJ1-2	CASSYAGQANYGYTF	TGTGCCAGCAGTTACGCGGGACAGGCTAACTATGGCTACACCTTC
TRBV10-3	-	-	TRBJ1-5	CAISGTMGMDQPQHF	TGTGCCATCAGTGGTACTATGGGTATGGATCAGCCCCAGCATTTT
TRBV27	-	-	TRBJ1-1	CASSAGGMRAFF	TGTGCCAGCAGTGCGGGGGGAATGAGGGCTTTCTTT
TRBV7-9	-	-	TRBJ2-7	CASSRAGAMGSEQYF	TGTGCCAGCAGCCGGGCCGGGGCCATGGGCAGCGAGCAGTACTTC
TRBV14	few	TRBD1	TRBJ1-6	CASSRDRSGSPLHF	TGTGCCAGCAGCCGGGACAGGAGTGGTTCACCCCTCCACTTT
TRBV6-5	-	-	TRBJ1-6	CASSYEGLRPLHF	TGTGCCAGCAGCTATGAGGGGTTGAGGCCCCTCCACTTT
TRBV18	-	-	TRBJ1-1	CASSPEWVGAGTEAFF	TGTGCCAGCTCACCAGAATGGGTGGGGGCGGGCACTGAAGCTTTCTTT
TRBV30	once	-	TRBJ1-1	CAWDPQGSTEAFF	TGTGCCTGGGACCCCCAGGGTAGCACTGAAGCTTTCTTT
TRBV12-3/TRBV12-4	-	TRBD2	TRBJ2-1	CASSPVRGSEQFF	TGTGCCAGCAGCCCAGTCCGCGGGAGTGAGCAGTTCTTC